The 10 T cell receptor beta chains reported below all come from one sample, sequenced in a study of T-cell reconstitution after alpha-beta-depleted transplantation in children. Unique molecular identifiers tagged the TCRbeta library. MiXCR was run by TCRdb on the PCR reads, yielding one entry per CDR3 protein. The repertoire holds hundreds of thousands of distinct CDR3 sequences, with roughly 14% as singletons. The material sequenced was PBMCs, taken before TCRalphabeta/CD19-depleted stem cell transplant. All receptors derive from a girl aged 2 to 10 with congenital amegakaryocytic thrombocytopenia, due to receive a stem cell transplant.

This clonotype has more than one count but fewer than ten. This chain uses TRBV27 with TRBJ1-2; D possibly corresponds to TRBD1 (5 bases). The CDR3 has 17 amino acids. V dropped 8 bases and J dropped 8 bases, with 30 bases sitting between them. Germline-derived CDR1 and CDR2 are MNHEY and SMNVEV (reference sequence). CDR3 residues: CASAPGRASVLHWGYTF. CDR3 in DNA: TGTGCCAGCGCGCCGGGCAGGGCAAGCGTCCTCCACTGGGGCTACACCTTC.

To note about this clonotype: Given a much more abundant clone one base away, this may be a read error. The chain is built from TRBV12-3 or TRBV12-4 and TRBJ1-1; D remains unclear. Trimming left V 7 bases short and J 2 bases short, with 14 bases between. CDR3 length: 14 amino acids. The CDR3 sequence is CASTKGGQNTEAFF. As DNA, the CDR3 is TGTGCCAGCACCAAGGGCGGGCAAAACACTGAAGCTTTCTTT.

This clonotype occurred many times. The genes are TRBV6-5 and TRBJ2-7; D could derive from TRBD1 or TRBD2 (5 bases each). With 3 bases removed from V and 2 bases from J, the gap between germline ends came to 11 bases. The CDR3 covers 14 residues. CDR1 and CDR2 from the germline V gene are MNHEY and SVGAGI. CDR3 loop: CASSYRDPPYEQYF. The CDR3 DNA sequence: TGTGCCAGCAGTTATCGGGACCCCCCCTACGAGCAGTACTTC.

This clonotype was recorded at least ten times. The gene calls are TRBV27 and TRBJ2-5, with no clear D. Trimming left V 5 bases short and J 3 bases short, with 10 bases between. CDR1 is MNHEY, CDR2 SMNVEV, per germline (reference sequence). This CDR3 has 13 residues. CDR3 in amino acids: CASSVRTEETQYF. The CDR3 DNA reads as TGTGCCAGCAGTGTCAGAACAGAAGAGACCCAGTACTTC.

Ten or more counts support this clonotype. Here the CDR3 reads CASSPLATTDTQYF. The CDR3 DNA follows: TGTGCCAGCAGCCCACTAGCGACCACAGATACGCAGTATTTT. This chain uses TRBV9 with TRBJ2-3; 7 bases are a match to TRBD2. Per germline, CDR1 SGDLS and CDR2 YYNGEE. V shed 4 bases, J shed 2 bases, and the junction held 4 bases outside the gene matches. The CDR3 sequence is 14 residues long.

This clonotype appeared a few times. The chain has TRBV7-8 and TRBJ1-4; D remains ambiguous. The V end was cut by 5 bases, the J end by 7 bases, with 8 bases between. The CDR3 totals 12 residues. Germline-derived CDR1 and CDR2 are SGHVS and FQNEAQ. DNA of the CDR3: TGTGCCAGCAGCGGAAACCCTGAAAAACTGTTTTTT. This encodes CASSGNPEKLFF.

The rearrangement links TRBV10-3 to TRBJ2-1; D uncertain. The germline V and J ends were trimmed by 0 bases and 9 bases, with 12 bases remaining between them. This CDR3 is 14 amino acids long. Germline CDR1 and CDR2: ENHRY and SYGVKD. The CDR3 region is CAISESAVASEQFF. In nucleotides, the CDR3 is TGTGCCATCAGTGAGTCTGCAGTTGCCTCTGAGCAGTTCTTC.

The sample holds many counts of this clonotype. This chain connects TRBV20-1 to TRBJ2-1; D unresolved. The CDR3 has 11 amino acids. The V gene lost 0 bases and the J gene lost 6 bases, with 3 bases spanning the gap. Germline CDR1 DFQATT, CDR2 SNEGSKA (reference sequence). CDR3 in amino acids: CSARDINEQFF. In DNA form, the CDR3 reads TGCAGTGCTAGAGATATCAATGAGCAGTTCTTC.

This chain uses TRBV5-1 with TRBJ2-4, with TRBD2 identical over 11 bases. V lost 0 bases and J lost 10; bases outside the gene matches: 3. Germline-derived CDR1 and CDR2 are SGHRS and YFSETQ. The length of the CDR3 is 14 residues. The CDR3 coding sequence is TGCGCCAGCAGCTTGGTGGGGACTAGCGGTATTCAGTACTTC. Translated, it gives CASSLVGTSGIQYF. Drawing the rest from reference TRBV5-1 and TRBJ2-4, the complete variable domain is KAGVTQTPRYLIKTRGQQVTLSCSPISGHRSVSWYQQTPGQGLQFLFEYFSETQRNKGNFPGRFSGRQFSNSRSEMNVSTLELGDSALYLCASSLVGTSGIQYFGAGTRLSVL.

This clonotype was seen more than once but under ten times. The CDR3 protein is CASSLRLGDTEAFF. The CDR3 nucleotides read TGTGCCAGCAGTTTACGTTTAGGGGACACTGAAGCTTTCTTT. The chain has TRBV12-3 or TRBV12-4 and TRBJ1-1, with TRBD1 as a possible D gene (5 bases). V lost 2 bases, J lost 3 bases, and 10 bases lay in between. The CDR3 covers 14 residues.